The 15 T cell receptor beta chains reported below all come from one sample, sequenced in a study of blood T cell repertoires in COVID-19. Clones were sequenced by immunoSEQ multiplex PCR, and TCRdb holds only the in-frame ones, with some missing. The table has around 300,000 clones, approximately 90% seen once. Sequencing used peripheral blood. Receptor source: a middle-aged woman with acute or convalescent COVID-19.

This chain joins TRBV7-2 and TRBJ2-5; 8 bases agree with TRBD2. Germline loops: CDR1 SGHTA, CDR2 FQGNSA. The ends lost 1 base at V and 4 bases at J; junction bases unmatched: 11. There are 17 residues in the CDR3. The CDR3 DNA reads TGTGCCAGCAGCTTAGTAATAGGGGCGGGGGGAAGAGAGACCCAGTACTTC. Encoded protein: CASSLVIGAGGRETQYF. Full variable domain (remainder filled in from reference TRBV7-2 and TRBJ2-5): GAGVSQSPSNKVTEKGKDVELRCDPISGHTALYWYRQSLGQGLEFLIYFQGNSAPDKSGLPSDRFSAERTGGSVSTLTIQRTQQEDSAVYLCASSLVIGAGGRETQYFGPGTRLLVL.

The rearrangement joins TRBV19 to TRBJ1-2; perhaps TRBD1 as D (6 bases). With 5 bases removed from V and 7 bases from J, the gap between germline ends came to 26 bases. The CDR3 covers 17 residues. Germline CDR1 reads LNHDA; CDR2 reads SQIVND (reference sequence). CDR3 amino acids: CASSPIAGARGAVGYTF. In DNA form, the CDR3 reads TGTGCCAGTAGTCCTATCGCAGGGGCTAGGGGCGCCGTTGGCTACACCTTC.

The sample holds a few counts of this clone. The rearrangement links TRBV2 to TRBJ2-7; 8 nucleotides agree with TRBD1. Germline V CDR1 and CDR2: SNHLY, FYNNEI. The CDR3 totals 15 residues. V dropped 6 bases and J dropped 4; count of bases not matched to a gene: 11. In DNA form, the CDR3 reads TGTGCCAGCAGCGAAAACAGGGGGTGGAATTACGAGCAGTACGTC. It encodes CASSENRGWNYEQYV.

The chain employs TRBV18 and TRBJ1-2, with 7 bases matching TRBD1. Germline values: CDR1 KGHSH, CDR2 LQKENI. J was trimmed by 3 bases and V by 3 bases; bases with no gene match: 13. The CDR3 is 17 residues long. The CDR3 is CASSPRAGQEGDYGYTF. CDR3 DNA: TGTGCCAGCTCACCCCGGGCCGGACAGGAAGGGGACTATGGCTACACCTTC.

This sequence joins TRBV4-1 and TRBJ2-1, with 12 bases matching TRBD2. The V segment lost 0 bases and the J segment 7 bases; nucleotides outside the gene matches: 4. The CDR3 is 16 residues long. Germline V CDR1 and CDR2: MGHRA, YSYEKL. The CDR3 nucleotides read TGCGCCAGCAGCCAAGATCTAGCGGGGGGGCGGAATGAGCAGTTCTTC. Protein product: CASSQDLAGGRNEQFF.

The chain combines TRBV18 with TRBJ2-2; 15 bases map to TRBD2. This CDR3 has 17 residues. J was trimmed by 5 bases and V by 3 bases; bases with no gene match: 4. CDR1 is KGHSH and CDR2 is LQKENI in the germline V gene. The CDR3 reads CASSPGLAGGSTGELFF. CDR3 bases: TGTGCCAGCTCACCGGGACTAGCGGGGGGCTCGACCGGGGAGCTGTTTTTT. The full variable domain, in which reference TRBV18 and TRBJ2-2 provide the parts outside the CDR3, is NAGVMQNPRHLVRRRGQEARLRCSPMKGHSHVYWYRQLPEEGLKFMVYLQKENIIDESGMPKERFSAEFPKEGPSILRIQQVVRGDSAAYFCASSPGLAGGSTGELFFGEGSRLTVL.

This clone appeared a few times. The V call is TRBV7-8, the J call TRBJ1-2; D not resolved. The CDR3 is 15 amino acids. The germline gives CDR1 SGHVS, CDR2 FQNEAQ. V was cut by 2 bases and J by 1 base, with 11 bases left in between. The CDR3 reads CASSLLPGFNYGYTF. CDR3 bases: TGTGCCAGCAGCTTACTCCCGGGGTTTAACTATGGCTACACCTTC.

The J gene is TRBJ1-1, the V gene TRBV15; D is ambiguous. Trimming stripped 3 bases from V and 1 base from J, with 6 bases between. This CDR3 is 13 amino acids long. Germline V gene data show CDR1 as LNHNV and CDR2 as YYDKDF (reference sequence). CDR3 bases: TGTGCCACCAGCAGCGACACGAACACTGAAGCTTTCTTT. Protein product: CATSSDTNTEAFF.

This chain connects TRBV7-6 to TRBJ1-2; D might be TRBD1 (6 bases). This CDR3 contains 16 residues. Trimming took off 1 base at V and 3 bases at J, with 15 bases between the two ends. CDR1 is SGHVS, CDR2 FNYEAQ, per germline. The CDR3: CASSLGGEGEDYGYTF. The CDR3 DNA follows: TGTGCCAGCAGCTTAGGTGGGGAGGGGGAAGACTATGGCTACACCTTC.

This clone showed up just once. The chain recombines TRBV10-3 with TRBJ2-3, with TRBD1 as a possible D gene (5 bases). The V and J ends lost 3 bases and 5 bases respectively, with 18 bases between them. Germline V gene sequence: CDR1 ENHRY, CDR2 SYGVKD. The CDR3 extends over 16 amino acids. CDR3 nucleotides: TGTGCCATCAGTGACCTGGGTCGGCAGGGTGTAGATACGCAGTATTTT. It yields the protein CAISDLGRQGVDTQYF.

CDR3 residues: CASGGRTQYF. In nucleotides, the CDR3 is TGTGCCAGCGGGGGGAGGACCCAGTACTTC. This chain joins TRBV9 and TRBJ2-5; a weak D match, TRBD2 (6 bases). The CDR3 is 10 amino acids. V was trimmed by 7 bases and J by 7 bases, leaving 8 bases between them. The germline gives CDR1 SGDLS, CDR2 YYNGEE.

The chain links TRBV6-5 to TRBJ1-6, with TRBD1 as a possible D gene (5 bases). The CDR3 extends over 16 amino acids. Germline V gene sequence: CDR1 MNHEY, CDR2 SVGAGI. Trimming took off 2 bases at V and 7 bases at J, with 15 bases between the two ends. The CDR3 region has the DNA TGTGCCAGCAGTTACGATCCCGTTGGGGGGAATTCACCCCTCCACTTT. Its translation: CASSYDPVGGNSPLHF.

The chain links TRBV7-2 to TRBJ2-5; 15 bases align to TRBD2. CDR3 size: 18 residues. Germline trimming cut 4 bases from V and 7 bases from J; bases unmatched to any gene: 13. In germline, CDR1 is SGHTA, CDR2 FQGNSA. CDR3 nucleotide sequence: TGTGCCAGCAGCTACCCCCGGACTAGCGGGGGGGGGCGGGTGACCCAGTACTTC. Its translation: CASSYPRTSGGGRVTQYF.

This chain joins TRBV19 and TRBJ2-2; D perhaps matches TRBD2 (5 bases). V lost 2 bases and J lost 7, with 11 bases in between. The CDR3 has 14 amino acids. Looked up from germline, CDR1 is LNHDA and CDR2 is SQIVND (reference sequence). For the CDR3, the DNA is TGTGCCAGTAGTATATCTCGGGGAGTCGGGGAGCTGTTTTTT. Translated, it gives CASSISRGVGELFF.

The CDR3 bases are TGTGCCAGCAGCTTCGGACTAGCGGGGGGTTCCTACAATGAGCAGTTCTTC. Translation: CASSFGLAGGSYNEQFF. The chain couples TRBV11-2 to TRBJ2-1; 14 bases are a match to TRBD2. Germline assignment: CDR1 SGHAT and CDR2 FQNNGV. Trimming removed 3 bases from V and 1 base from J; junction bases left unmatched: 2. CDR3 length: 17 amino acids.